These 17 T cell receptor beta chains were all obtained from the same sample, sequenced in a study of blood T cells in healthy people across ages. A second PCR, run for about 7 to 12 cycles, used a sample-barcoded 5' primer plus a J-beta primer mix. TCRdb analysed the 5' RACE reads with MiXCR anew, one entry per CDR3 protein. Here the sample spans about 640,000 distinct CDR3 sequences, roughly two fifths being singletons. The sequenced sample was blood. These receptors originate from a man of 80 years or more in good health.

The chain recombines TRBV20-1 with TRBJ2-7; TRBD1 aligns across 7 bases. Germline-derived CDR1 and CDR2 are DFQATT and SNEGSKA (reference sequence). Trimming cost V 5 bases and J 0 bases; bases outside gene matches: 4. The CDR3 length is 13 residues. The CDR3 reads CSAGRDSSYEQYF. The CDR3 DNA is TGCAGTGCTGGTCGGGACAGCTCCTACGAGCAGTACTTC.

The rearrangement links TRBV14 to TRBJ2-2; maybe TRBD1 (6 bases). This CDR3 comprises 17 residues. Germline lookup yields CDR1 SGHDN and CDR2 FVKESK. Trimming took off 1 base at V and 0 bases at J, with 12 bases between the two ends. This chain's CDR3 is CASSQVFRTANTGELFF. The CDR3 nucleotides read TGTGCCAGCAGCCAAGTCTTCCGGACAGCGAACACCGGGGAGCTGTTTTTT.

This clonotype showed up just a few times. CDR3 protein: CASSQEAGGYAYEQYF. The CDR3 nucleotides read TGTGCCAGCAGCCAAGAGGCGGGGGGCTATGCCTACGAGCAGTACTTC. The chain recombines TRBV14 with TRBJ2-7; TRBD2 matches 8 bases. The germline gives CDR1 SGHDN, CDR2 FVKESK. Unmatched junction bases numbered 6, after V lost 0 bases and J lost 2 bases. The CDR3 extends over 16 amino acids.

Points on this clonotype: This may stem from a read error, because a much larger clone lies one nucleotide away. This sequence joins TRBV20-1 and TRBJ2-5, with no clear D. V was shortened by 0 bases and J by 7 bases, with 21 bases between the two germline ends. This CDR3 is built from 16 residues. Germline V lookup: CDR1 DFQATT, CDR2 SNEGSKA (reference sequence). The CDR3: CSARDPGRLLKGTQYF. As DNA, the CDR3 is TGCAGTGCTAGAGATCCGGGTCGTCTCTTAAAAGGGACCCAGTACTTC.

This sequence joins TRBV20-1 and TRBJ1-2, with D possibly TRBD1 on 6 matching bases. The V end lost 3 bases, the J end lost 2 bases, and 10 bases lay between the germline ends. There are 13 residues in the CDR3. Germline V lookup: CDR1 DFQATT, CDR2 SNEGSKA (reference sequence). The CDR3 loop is CSASRQGNYGYTF. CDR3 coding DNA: TGCAGTGCTAGTAGGCAGGGGAACTATGGCTACACCTTC.

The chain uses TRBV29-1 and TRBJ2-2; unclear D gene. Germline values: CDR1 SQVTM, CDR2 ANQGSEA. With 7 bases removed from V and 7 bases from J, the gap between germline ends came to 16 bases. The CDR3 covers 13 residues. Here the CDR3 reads CSGRSTYNGELFF. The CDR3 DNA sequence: TGCAGCGGGCGCAGTACATACAACGGGGAGCTGTTTTTT.

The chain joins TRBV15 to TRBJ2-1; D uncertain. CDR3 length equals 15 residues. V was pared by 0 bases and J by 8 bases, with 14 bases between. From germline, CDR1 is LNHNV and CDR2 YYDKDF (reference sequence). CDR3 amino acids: CATSRDSRVLDEQFF. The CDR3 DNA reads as TGTGCCACCAGCAGAGATAGTAGGGTCTTGGATGAGCAGTTCTTC.

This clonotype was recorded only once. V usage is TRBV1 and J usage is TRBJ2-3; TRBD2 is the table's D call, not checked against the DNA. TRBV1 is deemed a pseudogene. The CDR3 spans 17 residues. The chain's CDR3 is CTSSQDSSGGATDTQYF. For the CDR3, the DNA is TGCACCAGCAGCCAAGATTCTAGCGGGGGGGCTACAGATACGCAGTATTTT.

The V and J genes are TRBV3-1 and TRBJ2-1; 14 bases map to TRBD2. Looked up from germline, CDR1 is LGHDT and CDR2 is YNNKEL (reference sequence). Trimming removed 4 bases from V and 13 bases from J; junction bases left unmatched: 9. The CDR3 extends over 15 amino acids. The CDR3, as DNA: TGTGCCAGCAGCCCGTGGACTAGCGGGGGGACGGATCAGTTCTTC. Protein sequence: CASSPWTSGGTDQFF.

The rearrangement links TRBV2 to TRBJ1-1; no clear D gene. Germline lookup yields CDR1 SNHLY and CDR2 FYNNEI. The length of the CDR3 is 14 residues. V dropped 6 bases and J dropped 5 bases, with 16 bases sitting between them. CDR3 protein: CASSPTATKTEAFF. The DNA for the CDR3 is TGTGCCAGCAGCCCTACGGCAACAAAAACTGAAGCTTTCTTT.

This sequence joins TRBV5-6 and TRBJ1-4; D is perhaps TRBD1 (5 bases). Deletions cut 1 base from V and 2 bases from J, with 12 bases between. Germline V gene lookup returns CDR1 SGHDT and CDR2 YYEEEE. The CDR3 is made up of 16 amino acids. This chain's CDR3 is CASSLLGESTNEKLFF. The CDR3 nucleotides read TGTGCCAGCAGCTTGTTAGGGGAGAGCACTAATGAAAAACTGTTTTTT.

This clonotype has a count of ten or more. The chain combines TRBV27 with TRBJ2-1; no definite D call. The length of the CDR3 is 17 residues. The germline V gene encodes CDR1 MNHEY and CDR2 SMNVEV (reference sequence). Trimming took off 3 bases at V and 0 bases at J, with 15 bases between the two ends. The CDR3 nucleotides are TGTGCCAGCAGTTTTACCCCTGGCAGGAGCTCCTACAATGAGCAGTTCTTC. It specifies CASSFTPGRSSYNEQFF.

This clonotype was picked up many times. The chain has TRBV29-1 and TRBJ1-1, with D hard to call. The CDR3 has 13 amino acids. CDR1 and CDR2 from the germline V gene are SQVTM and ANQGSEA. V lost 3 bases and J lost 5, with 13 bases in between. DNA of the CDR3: TGCAGCGTTGAGCTGGGCCGGAGGACTGAAGCTTTCTTT. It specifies CSVELGRRTEAFF. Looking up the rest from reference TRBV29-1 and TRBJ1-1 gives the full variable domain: SAVISQKPSRDICQRGTSLTIQCQVDSQVTMMFWYRQQPGQSLTLIATANQGSEATYESGFVIDKFPISRPNLTFSTLTVSNMSPEDSSIYLCSVELGRRTEAFFGQGTRLTVV.

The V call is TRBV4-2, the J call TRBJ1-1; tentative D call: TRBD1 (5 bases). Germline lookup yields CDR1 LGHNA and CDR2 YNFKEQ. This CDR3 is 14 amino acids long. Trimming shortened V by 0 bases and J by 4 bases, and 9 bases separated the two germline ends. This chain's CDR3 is CASSQEAGLTEAFF. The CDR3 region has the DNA TGTGCCAGCAGCCAAGAAGCGGGGCTCACTGAAGCTTTCTTT.

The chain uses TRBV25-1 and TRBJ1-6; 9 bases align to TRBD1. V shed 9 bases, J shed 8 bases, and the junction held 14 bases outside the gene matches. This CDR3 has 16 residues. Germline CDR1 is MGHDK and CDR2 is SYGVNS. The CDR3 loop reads CASATNGQGKYSPLHF. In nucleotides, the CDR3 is TGTGCCAGTGCGACGAACGGACAGGGGAAATATTCACCCCTCCACTTT.

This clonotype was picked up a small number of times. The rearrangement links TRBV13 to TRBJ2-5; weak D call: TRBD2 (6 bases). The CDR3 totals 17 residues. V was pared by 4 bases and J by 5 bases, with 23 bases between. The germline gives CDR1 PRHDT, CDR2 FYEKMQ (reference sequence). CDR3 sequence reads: CASSSRIKGSGGETQYF. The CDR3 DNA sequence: TGTGCCAGCAGCTCCCGAATTAAGGGTAGCGGTGGGGAGACCCAGTACTTC. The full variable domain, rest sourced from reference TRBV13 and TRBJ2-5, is AAGVIQSPRHLIKEKRETATLKCYPIPRHDTVYWYQQGPGQDPQFLISFYEKMQSDKGSIPDRFSAQQFSDYHSELNMSSLELGDSALYFCASSSRIKGSGGETQYFGPGTRLLVL.

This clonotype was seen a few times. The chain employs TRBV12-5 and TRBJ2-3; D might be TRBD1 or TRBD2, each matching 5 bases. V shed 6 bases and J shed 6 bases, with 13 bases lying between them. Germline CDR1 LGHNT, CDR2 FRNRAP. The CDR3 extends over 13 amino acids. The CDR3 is CASGPAGTDTQYF. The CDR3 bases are TGTGCTAGTGGGCCCGCAGGGACGGATACGCAGTATTTT.